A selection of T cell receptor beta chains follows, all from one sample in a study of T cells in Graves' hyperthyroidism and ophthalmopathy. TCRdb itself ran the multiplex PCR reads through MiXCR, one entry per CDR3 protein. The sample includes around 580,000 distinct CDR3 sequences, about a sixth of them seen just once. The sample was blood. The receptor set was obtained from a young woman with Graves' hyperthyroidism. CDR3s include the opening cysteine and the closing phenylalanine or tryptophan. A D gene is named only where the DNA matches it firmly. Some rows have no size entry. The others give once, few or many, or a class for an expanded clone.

CDR3: CASSPGGNADTQYF; DNA: TGCGCCAGCAGTCCAGGGGGGAATGCAGATACGCAGTATTTT; size: -; D: -; V: TRBV10-2; J: TRBJ2-3
CDR3: CASRSRGTEQYF; DNA: TGTGCCAGCAGAAGCCGGGGAACCGAGCAGTACTTC; size: few; D: -; V: TRBV6-1; J: TRBJ2-7
CDR3: CASSSDRAGYTF; DNA: TGTGCCAGCAGCTCGGACAGGGCCGGCTACACCTTC; size: -; D: TRBD1; V: TRBV7-2; J: TRBJ1-2
CDR3: CASSETGGFHEQYF; DNA: TGTGCCAGCAGCGAAACAGGGGGCTTTCACGAGCAGTACTTC; size: many; D: TRBD1; V: TRBV2; J: TRBJ2-7
CDR3: CASSVRRGGPNEQFF; DNA: TGTGCCAGCAGCGTAAGGAGGGGGGGCCCCAATGAGCAGTTCTTC; size: -; D: -; V: TRBV13; J: TRBJ2-1
CDR3: CASSPAGTFGSEQFF; DNA: TGCGCCAGCAGCCCCGCGGGGACTTTTGGATCCGAGCAGTTCTTC; size: many; D: -; V: TRBV5-1; J: TRBJ2-1
CDR3: CASSHDGGFTDTQYF; DNA: TGCGCCAGCAGCCACGACGGGGGGTTTACAGATACGCAGTATTTT; size: -; D: TRBD2; V: TRBV4-1; J: TRBJ2-3
CDR3: CATSHTSNYGYTF; DNA: TGTGCCACCAGTCATACATCTAACTATGGCTACACCTTC; size: few; D: -; V: TRBV24-1; J: TRBJ1-2
CDR3: CASSQDPAGVYNEQFF; DNA: TGCGCCAGCAGCCAAGATCCAGCGGGGGTGTACAATGAGCAGTTCTTC; size: few; D: TRBD2; V: TRBV4-3; J: TRBJ2-1
CDR3: CASSRRQGLSVNTEAFF; DNA: TGTGCCAGCAGTCGGCGACAGGGCCTCTCGGTGAACACTGAAGCTTTCTTT; size: -; D: TRBD1; V: TRBV12-3/TRBV12-4; J: TRBJ1-1
CDR3: CSARADPGQGSNEQFF; DNA: TGCAGTGCTAGAGCGGATCCGGGACAGGGTAGCAATGAGCAGTTCTTC; size: many; D: TRBD1; V: TRBV20-1; J: TRBJ2-1
CDR3: CASSTTGAYYGYTF; DNA: TGTGCCAGCAGCACCACAGGGGCTTACTATGGCTACACCTTC; size: -; D: TRBD1; V: TRBV7-9; J: TRBJ1-2
CDR3: CASSARDRDGYTF; DNA: TGCGCCAGCAGTGCCCGGGACAGGGACGGCTACACCTTC; size: many; D: TRBD1; V: TRBV10-1; J: TRBJ1-2
CDR3: CASSPRTSGLQETQYF; DNA: TGTGCCAGCAGCCCCAGGACTAGCGGGCTCCAAGAGACCCAGTACTTC; size: many; D: TRBD2; V: TRBV11-2; J: TRBJ2-5
CDR3: CASIWSKSGSGEQFF; DNA: TGTGCCAGCATCTGGAGCAAAAGCGGGAGTGGTGAGCAGTTCTTC; size: -; D: TRBD2; V: TRBV2; J: TRBJ2-1
CDR3: CSVEEVAETQYF; DNA: TGCAGCGTTGAAGAGGTAGCGGAGACCCAGTACTTC; size: -; D: -; V: TRBV29-1; J: TRBJ2-5
CDR3: CSARDYAGSGREEAFF; DNA: TGCAGTGCTAGAGATTATGCCGGATCCGGGAGGGAGGAAGCTTTCTTT; size: -; D: -; V: TRBV20-1; J: TRBJ1-1
CDR3: CAWSGQGSQPQHF; DNA: TGTGCCTGGAGTGGTCAGGGGAGTCAGCCCCAGCATTTT; size: few; D: -; V: TRBV30; J: TRBJ1-5
CDR3: CASSQGVKNTEAFF; DNA: TGTGCCAGCTCACAGGGGGTGAAGAACACTGAAGCTTTCTTT; size: few; D: -; V: TRBV18; J: TRBJ1-1
CDR3: CASSQGRAGNAEAFF; DNA: TGCGCCAGCAGCCAAGGCCGAGCAGGAAACGCTGAAGCTTTCTTT; size: few; D: -; V: TRBV4-1; J: TRBJ1-1
CDR3: CASGDGQATDTQYF; DNA: TGTGCCAGCGGGGATGGACAGGCCACAGATACGCAGTATTTT; size: many; D: TRBD1; V: TRBV6-2/TRBV6-3; J: TRBJ2-3
CDR3: CSARLNQGATGQPQHF; DNA: TGCAGTGCTCGCCTCAATCAGGGGGCTACCGGCCAGCCCCAGCATTTT; size: many; D: TRBD1; V: TRBV20-1; J: TRBJ1-5
CDR3: CASSQGTGSTF; DNA: TGTGCCAGCAGCCAAGGAACCGGCTCCACCTTC; size: once; D: -; V: TRBV3-1; J: TRBJ1-2